Described below is a single T cell receptor beta chain sequence and its context. Germline trimming cut 10 bases from V and 1 base from J; bases unmatched to any gene: 8. The CDR3 spans 15 residues. The germline V gene encodes CDR1 LNHDA and CDR2 SQIVND (reference sequence). This sample stems from a study of T-cell memory formation after mild COVID-19. Study as a whole: Clusters were largely donor specific.

TCRdb ran MiXCR on the 5' RACE reads and lists one entry per CDR3 protein. The repertoire holds about 560,000 distinct CDR3 sequences, with less than 25% as singletons. The clonotype comes from an adult woman who had mild COVID-19 (a few samples of this study predate the infection). Cell type and time point are not known. The chain carries TRBV19 and TRBJ1-1, with 11 bases identical to TRBD1. The specimen sequenced was PBMCs or a T cell subset sorted from them (not recorded which). The CDR3 region is CATSLGTGGNTEAFF. Here the CDR3 DNA reads TGTGCCACTTCGTTAGGGACAGGGGGGAACACTGAAGCTTTCTTT.